This TCR beta chain was documented in a study of CD8 T cells in Susac syndrome. Random hexamers served to reverse transcribe roughly 0.45 to 1 ug RNA. TCRdb fed the immunoSEQ multiplex PCR reads into MiXCR, producing one record per CDR3 protein. The sample shows approximately 160,000 distinct CDR3 sequences, 90% to 95% of them seen only once. The length of the CDR3 is 17 residues. Germline-derived CDR1 and CDR2 are SGHRS and YFSETQ. V gave up 4 bases and J gave up 4 bases; unmatched junction bases: 9. The sample comprised CD4+ T cells from PBMCs. The sequence came from a human donor with multiple sclerosis. The V and J genes are TRBV5-1 and TRBJ2-6, with 9 bases matching TRBD1. CDR3 amino acids: CASSRPGTGLGANVLTF. The CDR3 DNA sequence: TGCGCCAGCAGCCGTCCCGGGACAGGGTTAGGGGCCAACGTCCTGACTTTC.